A single sample gave rise to the 21 T cell receptor beta chains below, sequenced in a study of regulatory T cells in long-lasting Graves disease. Relying on iRepertoire HTBI primers and Arm-PCR of CDR3 regions, the team built TCR beta libraries. One entry per CDR3 protein results from TCRdb running MiXCR on the multiplex PCR reads. Of some 240,000 distinct CDR3 sequences listed, around 19% are singletons. Time point noted: newly diagnosed GD, antithyroid drugs for less than 3 months. The TCR library was made from RNA that had been extracted from PBMCs in TRIzol. These sequences were also reported in another study, on T cells in Graves' hyperthyroidism and ophthalmopathy.

The material was peripheral blood mononuclear cells (PBMCs), obtained at new diagnosis, from a patient treated with antithyroid drugs. The receptors originated from a young woman with Graves disease.

This clonotype was found once. The chain uses TRBV5-6 and TRBJ1-2; 7 nucleotides agree with TRBD1. CDR3 size: 15 residues. Per germline, CDR1 SGHDT and CDR2 YYEEEE. V was clipped by 4 bases and J by 2 bases; unmatched bases: 8. The CDR3 bases are TGTGCCAGCAGCCCTCGTTCGGGACAGAACTATGGCTACACCTTC. It codes for CASSPRSGQNYGYTF.

This clonotype was seen only once. One end of the junction is discordant with germline, which a read error may explain. This chain uses TRBV7-2 with TRBJ2-3, with 8 bases matching TRBD2. The CDR3 consists of 14 residues. In germline, CDR1 is SGHTA, CDR2 FQGNSA. In nucleotides, the CDR3 is TGTGCCAGCAGCTCACCCCCCGGGAGGGATACTCAGTATTTT. Amino acid sequence: CASSSPPGRDTQYF.

With regard to this clonotype: The junction departs from the called germline gene at one end, perhaps through a read error. The CDR3 here is CASSPDHPRNYNEQLF. The CDR3 DNA follows: TGTGCCAGCAGCCCCGACCACCCAAGGAACTACAATGAGCAGTTGTTC. The gene calls are TRBV11-2 and TRBJ2-1; no definite D call. The CDR3 extends over 16 amino acids. Germline V CDR1 and CDR2: SGHAT, FQNNGV.

This clonotype has ten or more counts. The J gene is TRBJ2-7, the V gene TRBV6-5; 9 bases line up with TRBD2. Germline lookup yields CDR1 MNHEY and CDR2 SVGAGI. The junction had 16 bases not matched to a gene; V was cut back by 2 bases and J by 2 bases. The CDR3 covers 19 residues. CDR3 in amino acids: CASSYGWPAGGRGAYEQYF. CDR3 DNA sequence: TGTGCCAGCAGTTACGGTTGGCCAGCGGGAGGCCGCGGGGCCTACGAGCAGTACTTC.

Regarding this clonotype: A read error likely explains this, since a far larger clone differs by one base. This chain links TRBV2 with TRBJ2-5; 8 positions match TRBD1. The J call may be wrong; the DNA end is better matched by TRBJ2-7. The CDR3 is 14 amino acids. The germline CDR1 and CDR2 sequences are SNHLY and FYNNEI. CDR3 protein: CASSGRTGTHEQYF. DNA of the CDR3: TGTGCCAGCAGTGGAAGGACAGGGACCCACGAGCAGTACTTC.

This clonotype came up many times. This chain joins TRBV5-1 and TRBJ2-5, with 12 bases identical to TRBD2. Germline CDR1 and CDR2: SGHRS and YFSETQ. Unmatched junction bases numbered 5, after V lost 0 bases and J lost 2 bases. This CDR3 has 17 amino acids. CDR3 sequence reads: CASSLGLAGVGQETQYF. The CDR3 coding sequence is TGCGCCAGCAGCTTGGGACTAGCGGGAGTGGGTCAAGAGACCCAGTACTTC.

DNA for the CDR3: TGTGCCAGCAAATCACCGTGGGGAGACCCTTTTGGGGCCCAGTACTTC. It yields the protein CASKSPWGDPFGAQYF. J is TRBJ2-5 and V is TRBV6-1; the D gene is possibly TRBD2 (5 bases). Germline lookup yields CDR1 MNHNS and CDR2 SASEGT. The CDR3 loop spans 16 amino acids. V gave up 7 bases and J gave up 9 bases, with 27 bases separating them.

Ten or more counts support this clonotype. J is TRBJ2-3 and V is TRBV7-8; D uncertain. The CDR3 totals 12 residues. Trimming took 5 bases from V and 1 from J, leaving 4 bases between them. CDR1 and CDR2 from the germline V gene are SGHVS and FQNEAQ. In DNA, the CDR3 is TGTGCCAGCAGCCACCGCACAGATACGCAGTATTTT. It translates to CASSHRTDTQYF.

A note on this clonotype: This sequence is one base from a far larger clone and is likely a read error. The CDR3 carries no conserved terminal phenylalanine or tryptophan, so it likely arises from a read error. The chain recombines TRBV12-3 or TRBV12-4 with TRBJ1-1; D remains ambiguous. The CDR3 has 14 amino acids. Trimming shortened V by 5 bases and J by 2 bases, and 12 bases separated the two germline ends. CDR3 nucleotides: TGTGCCAGCAGTGCTACGGCGTCTAACACTGAAGCTTTCTTA. Translated, it gives CASSATASNTEAFL.

Remarks on this clonotype: With a much larger clone just one base away, this may be a read error. This chain uses TRBV5-1 with TRBJ2-4; TRBD1 aligns across 7 bases. This CDR3 spans 14 amino acids. Germline values: CDR1 SGHRS, CDR2 YFSETQ. For the CDR3, the DNA is TGCGCCAGCAGCACCAGAGGGGGCGAAAACAGTCAGTACTTC. This translates into CASSTRGGENSQYF.

In this sample, this clonotype turned up many times. The rearrangement joins TRBV6-1 to TRBJ1-2; D remains unclear. With 0 bases removed from V and 3 bases from J, the gap between germline ends came to 5 bases. This CDR3 spans 13 amino acids. Germline CDR1 MNHNS, CDR2 SASEGT. The CDR3 coding sequence is TGTGCCAGCAGTGAAGCCGGGGACTATGGCTACACCTTC. The encoded protein is CASSEAGDYGYTF.

This clonotype has a count of ten or more. V usage is TRBV4-1 and J usage is TRBJ1-6; 7 bases map to TRBD1. Germline V CDR1 and CDR2: MGHRA, YSYEKL. The junction had 6 bases not matched to a gene; V was cut back by 1 base and J by 9 bases. The CDR3 runs to 15 residues. CDR3 in amino acids: CASSQGPGTASPLHF. The CDR3 DNA reads TGCGCCAGCAGCCAAGGCCCCGGGACAGCTTCACCCCTCCACTTT.

This clonotype has ten or more counts. CDR3 DNA: TGTGCCAGCAGCTTAGTTGCTAGGTACAATTCACCCCTCCACTTT. It is translated as CASSLVARYNSPLHF. V and J are TRBV11-2 and TRBJ1-6; no clear D. The CDR3 loop spans 15 amino acids. In germline, CDR1 is SGHAT, CDR2 FQNNGV. V lost 1 base, J lost 7 bases, and 11 bases lay in between.

Ten or more counts support this clonotype. This chain uses TRBV28 with TRBJ2-3, with 8 positions matching TRBD2. The junction had 19 bases not matched to a gene; V was cut back by 5 bases and J by 0 bases. Germline CDR1 is MDHEN and CDR2 is SYDVKM. The CDR3 runs 20 residues. The CDR3 region is CASSTPLGSGVLTSTDTQYF. The CDR3 bases are TGTGCCAGCAGTACCCCTCTAGGTAGCGGGGTACTAACTAGCACAGATACGCAGTATTTT.

Note on this clonotype: With a much larger clone just one base away, this may be a read error. The chain recombines TRBV6-2 or TRBV6-3 with TRBJ1-6, with TRBD1 matching 7 bases. Germline CDR1 reads MNHEY; CDR2 reads SVGEGT. CDR3 length: 14 amino acids. V was pared by 5 bases and J by 7 bases, with 5 bases of the junction left unmatched. The CDR3 here is CASSELGQNSPLHF. CDR3 DNA: TGTGCCAGCAGTGAATTGGGACAGAATTCACCCCTCCACTTT.

This clonotype was recorded at least ten times. V is TRBV27 and J is TRBJ2-7; D is possibly TRBD1 or TRBD2 (5 bases each). The CDR3 has 11 residues. Germline values: CDR1 MNHEY, CDR2 SMNVEV (reference sequence). Trimming left V 3 bases short and J 12 bases short, with 12 bases between. CDR3 in DNA: TGTGCCAGCAGTTTGGCCGGGACGTCGTACTTC. This gives the protein CASSLAGTSYF.

This clonotype was seen repeatedly, ten times or more. The chain has TRBV2 and TRBJ2-2; no firm D call. Germline CDR1 and CDR2: SNHLY and FYNNEI. Trimming cost V 7 bases and J 7 bases, with 7 bases left between them. The CDR3 consists of 11 residues. CDR3 nucleotide sequence: TGTGCCAGCAACAATGTCGGGGAGCTGTTTTTT. It encodes CASNNVGELFF.

J is TRBJ2-5 and V is TRBV19; weak D call: TRBD2 (5 bases). Germline CDR1 is LNHDA and CDR2 is SQIVND (reference sequence). CDR3 length: 16 amino acids. Trimming left V 3 bases short and J 6 bases short, with 20 bases between. CDR3 DNA: TGTGCCAGTAGTATGCCCGATGCATCCGCCGGGAAGACCCAGTACTTC. This codes for CASSMPDASAGKTQYF.

This clonotype has at least ten counts. This chain uses TRBV20-1 with TRBJ2-1, with TRBD2 matching 7 bases. This CDR3 is 14 amino acids long. Germline V gene sequence: CDR1 DFQATT, CDR2 SNEGSKA (reference sequence). V lost 5 bases to trimming and J lost 7 bases; unmatched junction nucleotides: 11. CDR3 in DNA: TGCAGTGCTGGGCTGGGCGATAGCGGGAATGAGCAGTTCTTC. Its protein is CSAGLGDSGNEQFF.

Many counts were recorded for this clonotype. This chain joins TRBV28 and TRBJ2-7; D is possibly TRBD1 or TRBD2 (5 bases each). Germline V lookup: CDR1 MDHEN, CDR2 SYDVKM. V lost 5 bases and J 4 bases, leaving 15 bases between the germline ends. The CDR3 extends over 14 amino acids. CDR3 nucleotide sequence: TGTGCCAGCAGTCCCTCGGGACCCCCTTACGAGCAGTACTTC. Translation gives CASSPSGPPYEQYF. The full variable domain, rest sourced from reference TRBV28 and TRBJ2-7, is DVKVTQSSRYLVKRTGEKVFLECVQDMDHENMFWYRQDPGLGLRLIYFSYDVKMKEKGDIPEGYSVSREKKERFSLILESASTNQTSMYLCASSPSGPPYEQYFGPGTRLTVT.

This clonotype was counted a few times. The chain carries TRBV29-1 and TRBJ2-5; 10 bases agree with TRBD1. The CDR3 length is 17 residues. CDR1 is SQVTM and CDR2 is ANQGSEA in the germline V gene. V shed 4 bases and J 5 bases; nucleotides not matched to a gene: 16. CDR3 loop: CSVVGGDRGLPRETQYF. Here the CDR3 DNA reads TGCAGCGTTGTGGGGGGGGACAGGGGACTACCAAGGGAGACCCAGTACTTC.